This entry concerns a single T cell receptor (beta chain). Antigen specificity is unknown. This specimen belongs to a study of post-analysis software for immune sequencing data. Study-wide points: For normalized Chao1 diversity, multiple sclerosis patients scored significantly lower than controls did. TRBV5-6, TRBV5-1 and TRBV20-1 belonged to a set of roughly five TRBV segments that were more frequent in patients than controls.

TCR beta libraries were prepared from cDNA with unique molecular identifiers. TCRdb itself ran the PCR reads through MiXCR, one entry per CDR3 protein. This table holds about 820,000 distinct CDR3 sequences, around 53% found once. J was trimmed by 4 bases and V by 7 bases; bases with no gene match: 11. The germline CDR1 and CDR2 sequences are SGHRS and YFSETQ. The CDR3 is 15 amino acids. This sequence originates from a girl aged 10-17 years with multiple sclerosis. This chain links TRBV5-1 with TRBJ2-1, with 7 bases lining up with TRBD1. The sequenced sample consisted of blood. The CDR3: CASYVTGSEYNEQFF. The CDR3 nucleotides read TGCGCCAGCTACGTGACAGGGAGTGAATACAATGAGCAGTTCTTC. Based on the CDR3 plus reference TRBV5-1 and TRBJ2-1, the full variable domain is KAGVTQTPRYLIKTRGQQVTLSCSPISGHRSVSWYQQTPGQGLQFLFEYFSETQRNKGNFPGRFSGRQFSNSRSEMNVSTLELGDSALYLCASYVTGSEYNEQFFGPGTRLTVL.